These 32 T cell receptor beta chains came from one sample sequenced in a study of identical twins. TCRdb itself ran the 5' RACE reads through MiXCR, one entry per CDR3 protein. The data show 550,000 to 700,000 distinct CDR3 sequences, less than 25% seen once. A further study also used this sample, focusing on T cells expressing NK-cell markers.

Input material: PBMCs. All receptors come from a young woman in good health.

V is TRBV12-3 or TRBV12-4 and J is TRBJ2-1; 12 nucleotides match TRBD2. The CDR3 runs to 15 residues. Losses at the gene ends were 5 bases for V and 14 bases for J; bases not matched to a gene: 13. In DNA form, the CDR3 reads TGTGCCAGCAGTCCCCAACTAGCGGGAGGTCTACGAGAGTTCTTC. Its translation is CASSPQLAGGLREFF.

The chain couples TRBV6-5 to TRBJ2-1; TRBD2 agrees at 14 bases. The V and J ends lost 2 bases and 8 bases, in that order; junction bases with no gene match: 5. The CDR3 is 16 residues long. CDR1 is MNHEY, CDR2 SVGAGI, per germline. DNA of the CDR3: TGTGCCAGCAGTTACAGGACTAGCGGGAGGTTCCATGAGCAGTTCTTC. As protein: CASSYRTSGRFHEQFF.

V gene TRBV25-1 combines with J gene TRBJ1-5; D ambiguous. Per germline, CDR1 MGHDK and CDR2 SYGVNS. Trimming cost V 1 base and J 6 bases, with 4 bases left between them. The CDR3 is 12 amino acids. CDR3: CASSEFGQPQHF. For the CDR3, the DNA is TGTGCCAGCAGTGAATTCGGTCAGCCCCAGCATTTT. Looking up the rest from reference TRBV25-1 and TRBJ1-5 gives the full variable domain: EADIYQTPRYLVIGTGKKITLECSQTMGHDKMYWYQQDPGMELHLIHYSYGVNSTEKGDLSSESTVSRIRTEHFPLTLESARPSHTSQYLCASSEFGQPQHFGDGTRLSIL.

A few counts support this clonotype. The rearrangement joins TRBV29-1 to TRBJ2-7; 8 nucleotides align to TRBD1. The V gene's germline CDR1 is SQVTM and CDR2 ANQGSEA. CDR3 length: 13 residues. With V trimmed by 7 bases and J by 6 bases, 11 bases remained unmatched. The CDR3 nucleotides read TGCAGCGCATCCCGGACAGGGTATGGCGAGCAGTACTTC. Encoded protein: CSASRTGYGEQYF.

V gene TRBV7-2 combines with J gene TRBJ1-6; D is unclear. Germline assignment: CDR1 SGHTA and CDR2 FQGNSA. V lost 4 bases and J 17 bases, leaving 15 bases between the germline ends. The CDR3 runs to 12 residues. The CDR3 sequence is CASSWDRVTIHF. The CDR3 DNA is TGTGCCAGCAGCTGGGATAGGGTAACAATCCACTTT.

Many counts were recorded for this clonotype. J is TRBJ2-1 and V is TRBV7-2; TRBD1 matches at 7 bases. The CDR3 loop spans 15 amino acids. Germline V gene sequence: CDR1 SGHTA, CDR2 FQGNSA. With 3 bases clipped from V and 4 bases from J, the junction kept 6 bases outside the gene matches. The CDR3 DNA follows: TGTGCCAGCAGCTTTACGGGACAGACATACAATGAGCAGTTCTTC. Its protein is CASSFTGQTYNEQFF.

This clonotype has ten or more counts. V usage is TRBV7-3 and J usage is TRBJ2-3, with a weak D call TRBD1 (6 bases). V was shortened by 5 bases and J by 2 bases, with 8 bases between the two germline ends. The CDR3 runs to 13 residues. Germline V gene data show CDR1 as SGHTA and CDR2 as FQGTGA. CDR3 coding DNA: TGTGCCAGCAGCCCAGGGGTCACAGATACGCAGTATTTT. Amino acids: CASSPGVTDTQYF.

This clonotype was seen a few times. The chain carries TRBV18 and TRBJ2-2; D is undetermined. Between the trimmed V and J ends, which lost 3 bases and 5 bases, there was a span of 13 bases. The CDR3 is 15 residues long. Germline CDR1 reads KGHSH; CDR2 reads LQKENI. The CDR3 DNA sequence: TGTGCCAGCTCACCGATCCCGGATCGAACCGGGGAGCTGTTTTTT. Its protein product is CASSPIPDRTGELFF.

This clonotype came up many times. V is TRBV20-1 and J is TRBJ2-7; D perhaps matches TRBD1 (5 bases). The germline V gene encodes CDR1 DFQATT and CDR2 SNEGSKA (reference sequence). This CDR3 contains 12 residues. V lost 6 bases to trimming and J lost 7 bases, with 16 bases between them. CDR3 bases: TGCAGTGCCCGGACATATTCTTGGGAGCAGTACTTC. Its protein product is CSARTYSWEQYF.

The CDR3 sequence is CASRDRGNYEQYF. DNA of the CDR3: TGTGCCAGCAGGGACAGGGGTAACTACGAGCAGTACTTC. The chain combines TRBV12-3 or TRBV12-4 with TRBJ2-7, with 9 bases aligning to TRBD1. CDR3 size: 13 residues. V was clipped by 6 bases and J by 3 bases; unmatched bases: 3.

This clonotype was seen only a few times. The chain links TRBV20-1 to TRBJ2-5; 11 positions agree with TRBD2. The V segment lost 0 bases and the J segment 4 bases; nucleotides outside the gene matches: 7. This CDR3 is built from 16 residues. The germline V gene has CDR1 DFQATT and CDR2 SNEGSKA (reference sequence). For the CDR3, the DNA is TGCAGTGCTAGAGACTTAGCGGGAGGGCGGCGAGAGACCCAGTACTTC. It codes for CSARDLAGGRRETQYF.

The V gene is TRBV3-1, the J gene TRBJ1-2, with unresolved D. This CDR3 is 11 amino acids long. V gave up 0 bases and J gave up 10 bases, with 6 bases separating them. Germline-derived CDR1 and CDR2 are LGHDT and YNNKEL (reference sequence). Written as DNA, the CDR3 is TGTGCCAGCAGCCAAGATACCGACTACACCTTC. Its translation is CASSQDTDYTF.

The chain couples TRBV7-9 to TRBJ2-5, with D perhaps TRBD1 or TRBD2 (7 bases each). The CDR3 has 16 residues. Trimming took off 5 bases at V and 2 bases at J, with 18 bases between the two ends. From germline, CDR1 is SEHNR and CDR2 FQNEAQ (reference sequence). The CDR3 is CASSLTGTAGQETQYF. The CDR3 DNA reads as TGTGCCAGCAGCCTGACCGGGACAGCGGGGCAAGAGACCCAGTACTTC. Together with reference TRBV7-9 and TRBJ2-5, the CDR3 gives the full variable domain: DTGVSQNPRHKITKRGQNVTFRCDPISEHNRLYWYRQTLGQGPEFLTYFQNEAQLEKSRLLSDRFSAERPKGSFSTLEIQRTEQGDSAMYLCASSLTGTAGQETQYFGPGTRLLVL.

This chain links TRBV18 with TRBJ2-7; 8 bases line up with TRBD1. The CDR3 sequence is 14 residues long. V shed 3 bases, J shed 7 bases, and the junction held 8 bases outside the gene matches. The V gene's germline CDR1 is KGHSH and CDR2 LQKENI. CDR3 bases: TGTGCCAGCTCACCGCTCAGGGGGCCGGGGGAGCAGTACTTC. This sequence encodes CASSPLRGPGEQYF.

This clonotype occurred a few times. This chain connects TRBV20-1 to TRBJ2-3; no definite D call. The germline V gene has CDR1 DFQATT and CDR2 SNEGSKA (reference sequence). This CDR3 is built from 13 residues. Trimming left V 3 bases short and J 2 bases short, with 9 bases between. The CDR3 is CSASIMNTDTQYF. The DNA for the CDR3 is TGCAGTGCTAGTATCATGAACACAGATACGCAGTATTTT.

The V and J genes are TRBV6-1 and TRBJ2-7, with TRBD1 as a possible D gene (6 bases). Trimming removed 6 bases from V and 4 bases from J, with 22 bases in between. CDR3 size: 16 residues. Germline CDR1 reads MNHNS; CDR2 reads SASEGT. CDR3 sequence: CASRPSPGTSGYEQYF. DNA for the CDR3: TGTGCCAGCAGACCCTCTCCCGGGACATCGGGGTACGAGCAGTACTTC.

The J gene is TRBJ2-3, the V gene TRBV6-1; no clear D gene. This CDR3 is built from 13 residues. Germline V gene lookup returns CDR1 MNHNS and CDR2 SASEGT. Trimming removed 1 base at V and 4 bases at J, with 6 bases between. The CDR3 here is CASSEVWADTQYF. DNA for the CDR3: TGTGCCAGCAGTGAAGTCTGGGCAGATACGCAGTATTTT.

The rearrangement joins TRBV4-3 to TRBJ1-6; D gene ambiguous. The CDR3 runs 13 residues. Germline CDR1 LGHNA, CDR2 YSLEER. V lost 3 bases, J lost 10 bases, and 10 bases lay in between. The CDR3 loop reads CASSHERESPLHF. The CDR3 nucleotides read TGCGCCAGCAGCCATGAAAGAGAATCACCCCTCCACTTT.

The V call is TRBV4-1, the J call TRBJ2-7, with 9 bases that match TRBD1. V trimming: 3 bases; J trimming: 2 bases; junction bases outside the gene matches: 8. CDR3 length: 16 residues. Germline V lookup: CDR1 MGHRA, CDR2 YSYEKL. The CDR3 loop reads CASSHPIQGAAYEQYF. The CDR3 region has the DNA TGCGCCAGCAGCCACCCAATACAGGGGGCAGCCTACGAGCAGTACTTC.

A word on this clonotype: This could be a read error, since a much larger clone is one nucleotide away. V usage is TRBV10-3 and J usage is TRBJ2-5; D is perhaps TRBD2 (6 bases). CDR1 is ENHRY, CDR2 SYGVKD, per germline. The CDR3 runs 14 residues. The CDR3 sequence: CAISETSFQKTQYF. The CDR3 nucleotides read TGTGCCATCAGTGAGACTAGCTTCCAAAAGACCCAGTACTTC.

The V call is TRBV9, the J call TRBJ2-1, with TRBD2 identical over 8 bases. Germline V gene sequence: CDR1 SGDLS, CDR2 YYNGEE. V lost 3 bases to trimming and J lost 10 bases; unmatched junction nucleotides: 3. This CDR3 spans 12 amino acids. The CDR3 loop is CASSASGGEQFF. CDR3 nucleotides: TGTGCCAGCAGCGCGAGCGGGGGAGAGCAGTTCTTC.

The chain links TRBV5-1 to TRBJ2-2; a weak D match, TRBD2 (6 bases). V lost 4 bases and J lost 7, with 11 bases in between. This CDR3 is built from 13 residues. Germline CDR1 and CDR2: SGHRS and YFSETQ. CDR3 amino acids: CASSDHSGGELFF. Here the CDR3 DNA reads TGCGCCAGCAGCGATCATAGCGGCGGGGAGCTGTTTTTT.

Only one count was recorded for this clonotype. The genes are TRBV6-5 and TRBJ2-2; D ambiguous. Germline V gene lookup returns CDR1 MNHEY and CDR2 SVGAGI. This CDR3 is 14 amino acids long. V lost 11 bases and J lost 1, with 14 bases in between. The CDR3 here is CAARWWENTGELFF. CDR3 nucleotide sequence: TGTGCCGCACGTTGGTGGGAGAACACCGGGGAGCTGTTTTTT.

This chain uses TRBV12-3 or TRBV12-4 with TRBJ1-1; D possibly corresponds to TRBD1 (6 bases). The CDR3 covers 15 residues. Trimming took off 3 bases at V and 2 bases at J, with 13 bases between the two ends. The CDR3 nucleotides are TGTGCCAGCAGTTTCGGGGGGGCCTCCAACACTGAAGCTTTCTTT. This gives the protein CASSFGGASNTEAFF.

This clonotype has at least ten counts. The V gene is TRBV5-5, the J gene TRBJ2-1, with TRBD2 matching over 9 bases. The germline CDR1 and CDR2 sequences are SGHKS and YYEKEE (reference sequence). This CDR3 region has 12 residues. V was pared by 4 bases and J by 9 bases, with 2 bases of the junction left unmatched. The CDR3 sequence is CASSPAGGEQFF. The CDR3 DNA is TGTGCCAGCAGCCCAGCGGGAGGTGAGCAGTTCTTC.

The chain combines TRBV11-2 with TRBJ2-3; TRBD2 agrees at 12 bases. Germline V gives CDR1 SGHAT, CDR2 FQNNGV. V lost 4 bases, J lost 6 bases, and 14 bases stayed unmatched. CDR3 length equals 18 residues. The CDR3 DNA follows: TGTGCCAGCAGCTCCCCCCTAGCGGGAGGGCTGTATTTTGATACGCAGTATTTT. This encodes CASSSPLAGGLYFDTQYF.

The rearrangement joins TRBV12-5 to TRBJ2-1; TRBD2 aligns across 7 bases. Per germline, CDR1 LGHNT and CDR2 FRNRAP. V shed 5 bases, J shed 7 bases, and the junction held 11 bases outside the gene matches. The CDR3 has 15 residues. Here the CDR3 reads CASGNSAGPINEQFF. In nucleotides, the CDR3 is TGTGCTAGTGGTAACTCAGCGGGACCCATAAATGAGCAGTTCTTC.

CDR3 amino acids: CASSYPQVRHSGANVLTF. CDR3 DNA: TGTGCCAGCAGTTACCCCCAGGTCCGGCACTCTGGGGCCAACGTCCTGACTTTC. The rearrangement joins TRBV6-2 or TRBV6-3 to TRBJ2-6, with D unresolved. This CDR3 is 18 amino acids long. Trimming stripped 2 bases from V and 0 bases from J, with 14 bases between. CDR1 and CDR2 (germline): MNHEY, SVGEGT.

This clonotype was found a few times. The V and J genes are TRBV20-1 and TRBJ2-4, with D possibly being TRBD1 (7 bases). There are 15 residues in the CDR3. The germline gives CDR1 DFQATT, CDR2 SNEGSKA (reference sequence). The V end was cut by 6 bases, the J end by 1 base, with 16 bases between. CDR3 sequence: CSAPQGGSAKNIQYF. The CDR3 DNA is TGCAGTGCCCCTCAGGGGGGCTCCGCCAAAAACATTCAGTACTTC.

This clonotype was observed at least ten times. The chain uses TRBV7-9 and TRBJ2-3; D is unresolved. Germline-derived CDR1 and CDR2 are SEHNR and FQNEAQ (reference sequence). This CDR3 contains 13 residues. V lost 3 bases to trimming and J lost 5 bases, with 9 bases between them. CDR3 sequence: CASSFGSQDTQYF. The CDR3 DNA reads as TGTGCCAGCAGCTTTGGTAGTCAAGATACGCAGTATTTT.

V usage is TRBV20-1 and J usage is TRBJ2-1; no clear D gene. In germline, CDR1 is DFQATT, CDR2 SNEGSKA (reference sequence). Trimming left V 7 bases short and J 8 bases short, with 12 bases between. The CDR3 has 11 residues. The CDR3 loop reads CSVVFNDEQFF. In DNA, the CDR3 is TGCAGTGTTGTTTTCAACGATGAGCAGTTCTTC.

The CDR3, as DNA: TGCAGCGCAACCTCTCAAGAGACCCAGTACTTC. Its translation is CSATSQETQYF. The rearrangement uses TRBV29-1 and TRBJ2-5, with no clear D. Trimming pared 7 bases from V and 2 bases from J, leaving 8 bases between. The CDR3 sequence is 11 residues long. The V gene's germline CDR1 is SQVTM and CDR2 ANQGSEA.